The entry that follows covers one T cell receptor beta chain sequence. Its antigen is currently not known. No much larger clone exists at a distance of one base, and base qualities are not known. This record belongs to a study of CD8 T cells in Susac syndrome (dated by TCRdb to about 2019). For context, the study as a whole: Among the sequenced Susac syndrome patients, more than five had clinically active disease and roughly eight were in clinical remission. At blood withdrawal, Susac syndrome patients were either therapy-naive, taking corticosteroids (in some cases with IVIg as well), or taking IVIg alone. Whether CD8+ T cell activation and differentiation in Susac syndrome was antigen driven was tested using repertoire sequencing.

RNA was extracted using the RNeasy kit, and roughly 0.45 to 1 microgram was reverse transcribed with random hexamers. The immunoSEQ multiplex PCR assay, which covers 54 Vbeta and 13 Jbeta segments, was used to amplify TCR beta CDR3 regions. PCR amplification bias was corrected by using a synthetic template baseline for primer optimization and computational correction. The authors' analysis ran thus. Reads were annotated to V, D and J genes according to IMGT and were analyzed with immunoSEQ Analyzer, with only productive sequences retained. To calculate clonality, Shannon entropy was normalized by log2 of the number of productive unique sequences and then subtracted from one. Public and private clones were assessed among the 100 most prevalent clones of each patient and control. Clones were defined as Susac-specific when absent from the healthy and MS cohorts, from approximately 1,100 published viral clones and from other ImmuneACCESS disease sequences. Using fastp at Q25 and MiXCR, TCRdb reprocessed the public reads and kept productive beta chains. Every CDR3 protein is listed once, alongside the most common genes and DNA of its rows. These V and J calls originate from TCRdb's pipeline instead of the authors' own analysis. For this sample there are 200,000 to 250,000 distinct CDR3 sequences; approximately 94% appear just once. The ten most abundant clones make up about 0.15% of the sample.

Spanning cysteine to phenylalanine, the CDR3 consists of 15 amino acids. The sequence is cut down to CDR3 DNA, 45 bases in frame from base 1. According to the germline V gene (reference sequence), CDR1 reads LGHDT and CDR2 reads YNNKEL. Clipping removes 2 bases from V and 2 bases from J, with 5 as the unmatched junction base count. Overall study outcomes, separate from this receptor: The study acknowledged that relatively few individuals were included in the TCR sequencing and HLA analysis. No clonal expansion was detected in the CD4+ T cell repertoire of Susac syndrome patients.

Peripheral blood CD8+ and CD4+ T cells from healthy donors, Susac syndrome patients and multiple sclerosis patients were profiled by high-throughput TCR beta sequencing. Recently defined diagnostic criteria for definite or probable disease were met by the Susac syndrome patients. Bulk CD8+ and CD4+ T cells were purified by magnetic negative isolation, while CD8+ TEMRA cells were enriched using FACS. Blood was drawn into EDTA tubes, processed within 24 hours, and PBMCs were isolated by density gradient centrifugation. PBMCs destined for TCR sequencing were cryopreserved in liquid nitrogen and later thawed in a 37 °C water bath. Purity of sorted or isolated CD4+, CD8+ and CD8+ TEMRA cells was at least 90%.

The TCR originated in a human donor with Susac syndrome. Input material: CD4+ T cells from PBMCs. The receptor chain draws on TRBV3-1 and TRBJ1-1; 7 bases in between match TRBD1. The nucleotide sequence reads as follows: TGTGCCAGCAGCCAACCCGGGACAGCTAACACTGAAGCTTTCTTT. This translates into CASSQPGTANTEAFF.